This TCR beta chain originates from a study of T cell repertoires in cytomegalovirus infection. Study overall: It can be stated that public TCR beta signatures indicated CMV infection as well as a matching HLA type.

One entry per CDR3 protein, called by TCRdb with MiXCR from the reads. This table has some 920,000 distinct CDR3 sequences, around 32% appearing once. Remarks on this clonotype: What it binds is unknown.

Study results and caveats: In two of eight donors, the top clonotype was HLA-C-restricted CMV-specific. Pooled public TCR beta family frequency picked out CMV carriers with the relevant HLA.

This CDR3 has 15 residues. The germline V gene has CDR1 MNHNS and CDR2 SASEGT. The V end lost 10 bases, the J end lost 5 bases, and 23 bases lay between the germline ends. Sequenced here: cultured CD8+ T cells from PBMCs, sampled from culture after CMV antigen stimulation. The TCR was taken from a human donor in good health (CMV status not recorded). Some clones in this sample may be carry-over from other donors' samples. The chain recombines TRBV6-1 with TRBJ2-5, with D perhaps matching TRBD1 or TRBD2 (5 bases each). CDR3 sequence: CATWTRDEPRETQYF. The DNA for the CDR3 is TGTGCCACATGGACCCGGGACGAACCGAGGGAGACCCAGTACTTC.